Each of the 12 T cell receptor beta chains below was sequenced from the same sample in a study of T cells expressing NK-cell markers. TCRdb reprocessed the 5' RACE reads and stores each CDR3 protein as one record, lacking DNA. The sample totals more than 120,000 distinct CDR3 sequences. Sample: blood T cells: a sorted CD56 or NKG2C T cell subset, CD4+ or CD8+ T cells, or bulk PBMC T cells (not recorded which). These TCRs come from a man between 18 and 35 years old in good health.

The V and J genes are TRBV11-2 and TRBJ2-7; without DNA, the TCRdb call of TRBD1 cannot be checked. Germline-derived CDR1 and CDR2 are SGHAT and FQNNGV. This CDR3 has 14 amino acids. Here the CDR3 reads CASSPPDGGGEQYF.

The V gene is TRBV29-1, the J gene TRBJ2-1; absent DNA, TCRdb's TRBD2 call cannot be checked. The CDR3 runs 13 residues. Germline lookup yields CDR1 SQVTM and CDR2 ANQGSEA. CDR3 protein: CSVKREWDNEQFF.

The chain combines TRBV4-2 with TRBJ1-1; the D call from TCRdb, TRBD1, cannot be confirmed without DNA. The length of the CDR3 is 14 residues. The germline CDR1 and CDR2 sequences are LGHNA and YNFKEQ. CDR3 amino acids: CASRAPDRNTEAFF.

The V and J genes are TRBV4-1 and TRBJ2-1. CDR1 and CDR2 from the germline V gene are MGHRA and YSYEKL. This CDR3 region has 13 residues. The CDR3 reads CASSGERYNEQFF.

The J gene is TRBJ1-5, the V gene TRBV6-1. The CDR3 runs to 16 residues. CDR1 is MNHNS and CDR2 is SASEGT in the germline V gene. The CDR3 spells CASASWSGRSNQPQHF.

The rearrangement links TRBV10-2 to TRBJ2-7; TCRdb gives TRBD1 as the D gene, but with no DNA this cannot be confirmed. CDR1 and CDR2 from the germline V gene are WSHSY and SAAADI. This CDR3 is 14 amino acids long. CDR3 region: CASSDPGGQYEQYF.

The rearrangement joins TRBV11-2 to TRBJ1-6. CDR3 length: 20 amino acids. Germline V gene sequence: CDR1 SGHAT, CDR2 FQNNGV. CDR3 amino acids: CASSLVSWEDLSSYNSPLHF.

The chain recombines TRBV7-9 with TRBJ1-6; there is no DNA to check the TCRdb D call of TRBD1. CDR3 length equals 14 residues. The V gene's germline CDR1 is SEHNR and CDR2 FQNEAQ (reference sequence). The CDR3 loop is CASSLGKWDSPLHF.

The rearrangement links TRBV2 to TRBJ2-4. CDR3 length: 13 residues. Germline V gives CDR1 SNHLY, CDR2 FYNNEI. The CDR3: CASSEGNQNIQYF.

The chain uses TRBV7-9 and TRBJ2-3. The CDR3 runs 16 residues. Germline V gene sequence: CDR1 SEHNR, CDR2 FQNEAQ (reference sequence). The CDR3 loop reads CASSLVLTSSTDTQYF.

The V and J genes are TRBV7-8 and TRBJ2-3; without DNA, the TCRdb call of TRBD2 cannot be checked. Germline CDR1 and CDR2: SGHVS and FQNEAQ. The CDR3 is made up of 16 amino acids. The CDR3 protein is CASSLVRAGVYDTQYF.

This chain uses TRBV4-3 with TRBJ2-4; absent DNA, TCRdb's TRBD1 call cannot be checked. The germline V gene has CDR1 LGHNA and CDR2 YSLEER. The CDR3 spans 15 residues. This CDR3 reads CASSQGSGPSNIQYF.